Following are 24 T cell receptor beta chains from one sample sequenced in a study of blood T cell repertoires in COVID-19. Clones were sequenced by immunoSEQ multiplex PCR, and TCRdb holds only the in-frame ones, with some missing. The sample carries around 110,000 clones, about nine tenths recorded once. What was sequenced was peripheral blood. The source is a human donor with active COVID-19. The donor label of this sample is uncertain.

This clone turned up a few times. The chain has TRBV4-1 and TRBJ1-6; tentatively, D is TRBD1 (6 bases). The germline CDR1 and CDR2 sequences are MGHRA and YSYEKL. CDR3 size: 15 residues. V lost 4 bases to trimming and J lost 7 bases, with 14 bases between them. CDR3 coding DNA: TGCGCCAGCAGCCCCGAAACAGGGTTAAATTCACCCCTCCACTTT. It specifies CASSPETGLNSPLHF.

This clone was observed a single time. V and J are TRBV2 and TRBJ1-6, with 7 bases fitting TRBD1. In germline, CDR1 is SNHLY, CDR2 FYNNEI. J was trimmed by 5 bases and V by 8 bases; bases with no gene match: 6. The CDR3 consists of 14 residues. CDR3 DNA: TGTGCCAGCTCCTTCGGGACAGATAATTCACCCCTCCACTTT. Translated: CASSFGTDNSPLHF.

The CDR3 region is CASSPGAGDRALREQFF. In DNA form, the CDR3 reads TGTGCCAGCAGCCCAGGGGCGGGGGACAGGGCTCTCCGTGAGCAGTTCTTC. The chain couples TRBV7-6 to TRBJ2-1, with 9 bases aligning to TRBD1. Germline values: CDR1 SGHVS, CDR2 FNYEAQ. The CDR3 extends over 17 amino acids. J was trimmed by 9 bases and V by 5 bases; bases with no gene match: 17.

The chain has TRBV3-1 (or the pseudogene TRBV3-2) and TRBJ2-7, with a possible D match to TRBD1 (5 bases). The CDR3 consists of 15 residues. Trimming removed 3 bases from V and 0 bases from J, with 12 bases in between. Germline loops: CDR1 LGHDT, CDR2 YNNKEL (reference sequence). This CDR3 is CASSQFRVDSYEQYF. CDR3 DNA sequence: TGTGCCAGCAGCCAGTTCAGGGTTGACTCCTACGAGCAGTACTTC.

This chain joins TRBV5-6 and TRBJ2-7, with TRBD2 identical over 8 bases. Germline V lookup: CDR1 SGHDT, CDR2 YYEEEE. This CDR3 spans 15 amino acids. The V gene end was trimmed by 0 bases and the J gene end by 6 bases; junction bases not matched to a gene: 8. CDR3 loop: CASSLANGGVREQYF. CDR3 in DNA: TGTGCCAGCAGCTTGGCCAACGGGGGGGTTCGCGAGCAGTACTTC.

This clone was found a few times. The rearrangement uses TRBV7-8 and TRBJ1-3; a possible D gene is TRBD1 (5 bases). CDR3 size: 15 residues. Germline V gives CDR1 SGHVS, CDR2 FQNEAQ. Trimming shortened V by 3 bases and J by 1 base, and 10 bases separated the two germline ends. CDR3 nucleotides: TGTGCCAGCAGCTTCGCAGGGTCATCTGGAAACACCATATATTTT. Its translation is CASSFAGSSGNTIYF.

V gene TRBV2 combines with J gene TRBJ1-2; D ambiguous. CDR1 and CDR2 (germline): SNHLY, FYNNEI. The CDR3 has 15 amino acids. Trimming cost V 2 bases and J 2 bases, with 12 bases left between them. The DNA of the CDR3 is TGTGCCAGCAGTGAACAGGCCCCCCCGAACTATGGCTACACCTTC. This sequence encodes CASSEQAPPNYGYTF.

The chain combines TRBV7-9 with TRBJ2-2; 7 bases line up with TRBD1. Per germline, CDR1 SEHNR and CDR2 FQNEAQ (reference sequence). The CDR3 has 18 amino acids. The J segment lost 0 bases and the V segment lost 5 bases, leaving 12 bases of the junction unmatched. CDR3 DNA sequence: TGTGCCAGCAGCGCAGGACAGGCCACTCGCCCGAACACCGGGGAGCTGTTTTTT. This gives the protein CASSAGQATRPNTGELFF.

The chain joins TRBV11-2 to TRBJ1-2; D is uncertain. The V end lost 0 bases, the J end lost 5 bases, and 10 bases lay between the germline ends. CDR3 length: 14 amino acids. Germline V gene data show CDR1 as SGHAT and CDR2 as FQNNGV. CDR3 nucleotides: TGTGCCAGCAGCTTAGAGTCCCGTTTTTATGGCTACACCTTC. This translates into CASSLESRFYGYTF.

This chain links TRBV6-1 with TRBJ2-1; TRBD1 agrees at 7 bases. This CDR3 contains 16 residues. Trimming cost V 4 bases and J 5 bases; bases outside gene matches: 11. The germline V gene has CDR1 MNHNS and CDR2 SASEGT. The CDR3 region has the DNA TGTGCCAGCAGTGCCCGACAGGGCAGTCTCAACAATGAGCAGTTCTTC. Translation gives CASSARQGSLNNEQFF.

This rearrangement joins TRBV4-1 to TRBJ1-4; TRBD1 matches 8 bases. The CDR3 has 14 residues. Germline CDR1 and CDR2: MGHRA and YSYEKL. Trimming cost V 1 base and J 7 bases; bases outside gene matches: 2. The CDR3 reads CASSQGDRFEKLFF. CDR3 coding DNA: TGCGCCAGCAGCCAAGGGGACAGGTTTGAAAAACTGTTTTTT.

V usage is TRBV7-9 and J usage is TRBJ1-2; perhaps TRBD1 as D (6 bases). This CDR3 comprises 14 residues. Germline V gives CDR1 SEHNR, CDR2 FQNEAQ (reference sequence). Trimming left V 5 bases short and J 3 bases short, with 13 bases between. CDR3 nucleotides: TGTGCCAGCAGCCCTGGAGGGGGGGACTATGGCTACACCTTC. The encoded protein is CASSPGGGDYGYTF.

The rearrangement uses TRBV7-2 and TRBJ1-5; D gene ambiguous. Germline-derived CDR1 and CDR2 are SGHTA and FQGNSA. The CDR3 spans 13 residues. The V gene lost 5 bases and the J gene lost 4 bases, with 9 bases spanning the gap. The CDR3 DNA sequence: TGTGCCAGCAGCCCAGACACTAATCAGCCCCAGCATTTT. It yields the protein CASSPDTNQPQHF.

The DNA of the CDR3 is TGTGCCAGCAGCTTAGTGCTAGCGGGGGGGACCGATACGCAGTATTTT. It yields the protein CASSLVLAGGTDTQYF. The chain carries TRBV7-9 and TRBJ2-3; 12 nucleotides agree with TRBD2. Germline lookup yields CDR1 SEHNR and CDR2 FQNEAQ (reference sequence). J lost 6 bases, V lost 1 base, and 5 bases had no gene match. There are 16 residues in the CDR3.

This chain uses TRBV4-1 with TRBJ1-1; 7 bases align to TRBD1. The V gene's germline CDR1 is MGHRA and CDR2 YSYEKL. The CDR3 contains 12 residues. The junction had 6 bases not matched to a gene; V was cut back by 8 bases and J by 6 bases. The CDR3 loop is CASQGGRAEAFF. The CDR3 DNA is TGCGCCAGCCAGGGGGGTAGGGCTGAAGCTTTCTTT.

The chain has TRBV7-3 and TRBJ2-7, with a tentative D call TRBD1 (6 bases). The CDR3 contains 16 residues. Germline V CDR1 and CDR2: SGHTA, FQGTGA. V lost 5 bases, J lost 2 bases, and 19 bases lay in between. The CDR3 is CASSLGSRKGAYEQYF. The CDR3 DNA sequence: TGTGCCAGCAGCCTCGGGTCGCGTAAGGGGGCCTACGAGCAGTACTTC. The variable domain in full, with the rest retrieved from reference TRBV7-3 and TRBJ2-7, is GAGVSQTPSNKVTEKGKYVELRCDPISGHTALYWYRQSLGQGPEFLIYFQGTGAADDSGLPNDRFFAVRPEGSVSTLKIQRTERGDSAVYLCASSLGSRKGAYEQYFGPGTRLTVT.

This rearrangement joins TRBV10-2 to TRBJ2-4, with TRBD1 as a possible D gene (6 bases). The CDR3 has 15 residues. Germline CDR1 WSHSY, CDR2 SAAADI. V was shortened by 2 bases and J by 5 bases, with 13 bases between the two germline ends. CDR3 in DNA: TGCGCCAGCAGTGAGGTGGTGGGGGCCCAAAACATTCAGTACTTC. Translating it yields CASSEVVGAQNIQYF.

The chain carries TRBV19 and TRBJ1-2; D not certain. The CDR3 runs to 16 residues. Trimming took off 6 bases at V and 0 bases at J, with 17 bases between the two ends. Germline V CDR1 and CDR2: LNHDA, SQIVND (reference sequence). DNA for the CDR3: TGTGCCAGTAGCCCGTTGCGGGGTCGTGCTAACTATGGCTACACCTTC. The encoded protein is CASSPLRGRANYGYTF.

V usage is TRBV6-2 or TRBV6-3 and J usage is TRBJ2-1, with 7 bases aligning to TRBD2. V shed 1 base, J shed 9 bases, and the junction held 6 bases outside the gene matches. Germline CDR1 MNHEY, CDR2 SVGEGT. This CDR3 spans 14 amino acids. DNA of the CDR3: TGTGCCAGCAGTTACTTACCGGGGAGGGGTGAGCAGTTCTTC. This encodes CASSYLPGRGEQFF.

In DNA, the CDR3 is TGCGCCAGCAGCTTGGACAGGGAAAAATTGAACACTGAAGCTTTCTTT. It yields the protein CASSLDREKLNTEAFF. The chain is built from TRBV5-1 and TRBJ1-1; perhaps TRBD1 as D (6 bases). The CDR3 contains 16 residues. Trimming stripped 0 bases from V and 0 bases from J, with 12 bases between. CDR1 and CDR2 (germline): SGHRS, YFSETQ.

This chain links TRBV25-1 with TRBJ1-5, with D possibly being TRBD1 (5 bases). Germline V gene sequence: CDR1 MGHDK, CDR2 SYGVNS. The CDR3 extends over 14 amino acids. V was cut by 1 base and J by 4 bases, with 8 bases left in between. The CDR3 sequence: CASSESGGNQPQHF. DNA of the CDR3: TGTGCCAGCAGTGAATCTGGGGGGAATCAGCCCCAGCATTTT.

The chain combines TRBV18 with TRBJ2-7; weak D call: TRBD1 (6 bases). From germline, CDR1 is KGHSH and CDR2 LQKENI. V lost 5 bases and J lost 0, with 11 bases in between. This CDR3 has 14 amino acids. Written as DNA, the CDR3 is TGTGCCAGCTCAATCCGGGACAACTCCTACGAGCAGTACTTC. Amino acids: CASSIRDNSYEQYF.

The chain couples TRBV5-1 to TRBJ2-2; D unclear. Per germline, CDR1 SGHRS and CDR2 YFSETQ. This CDR3 has 15 amino acids. With 4 bases removed from V and 1 base from J, the gap between germline ends came to 11 bases. CDR3 in DNA: TGCGCCAGCAGCACTTTTGCAGGGAACACCGGGGAGCTGTTTTTT. This codes for CASSTFAGNTGELFF.

This sequence joins TRBV5-1 and TRBJ1-5, with 9 bases identical to TRBD1. V trimming: 4 bases; J trimming: 6 bases; junction bases outside the gene matches: 17. This CDR3 has 18 residues. Germline V gene data show CDR1 as SGHRS and CDR2 as YFSETQ. The CDR3 nucleotides are TGCGCCAGCAGCCCCGATCCCTCCGGGACAGGGTACACTCAGCCCCAGCATTTT. This gives the protein CASSPDPSGTGYTQPQHF.